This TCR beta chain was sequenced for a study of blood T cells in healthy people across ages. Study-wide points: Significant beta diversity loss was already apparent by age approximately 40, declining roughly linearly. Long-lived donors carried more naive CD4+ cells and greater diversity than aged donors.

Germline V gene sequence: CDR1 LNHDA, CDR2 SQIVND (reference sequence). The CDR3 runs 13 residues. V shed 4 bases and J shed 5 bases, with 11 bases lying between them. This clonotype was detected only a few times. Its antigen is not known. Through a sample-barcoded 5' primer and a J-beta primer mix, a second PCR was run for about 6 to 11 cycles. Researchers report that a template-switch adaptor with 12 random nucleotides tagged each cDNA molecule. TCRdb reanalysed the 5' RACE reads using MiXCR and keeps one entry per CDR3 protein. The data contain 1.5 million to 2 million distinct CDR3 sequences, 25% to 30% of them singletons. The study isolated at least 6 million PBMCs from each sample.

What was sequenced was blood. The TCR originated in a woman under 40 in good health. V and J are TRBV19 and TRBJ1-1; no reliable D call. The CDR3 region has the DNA TGTGCCAGTAGTACCCTTGGGGATACTGAAGCTTTCTTT. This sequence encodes CASSTLGDTEAFF. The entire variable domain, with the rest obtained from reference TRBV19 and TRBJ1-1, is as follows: DGGITQSPKYLFRKEGQNVTLSCEQNLNHDAMYWYRQDPGQGLRLIYYSQIVNDFQKGDIAEGYSVSREKKESFPLTVTSAQKNPTAFYLCASSTLGDTEAFFGQGTRLTVV.